The clone carrying this T cell receptor beta chain has just a few counts. Its antigen is undetermined. This sample was included in a study of cytomegalovirus exposure and HLA in healthy donors. The study's findings and limits: In a later analysis, V- and J-gene trimming of beta chains associated with a DCLRE1C missense variant, replicated independently.

Germline values: CDR1 SGHNT, CDR2 YYREEE (reference sequence). The CDR3 totals 14 residues. With 1 base removed from V and 0 bases from J, the gap between germline ends came to 7 bases. Primers: 60 Vbeta forward and 13 Jbeta reverse. Measured with immunoSEQ multiplex PCR; TCRdb has only the in-frame clones, and not every one. The profile shows more than 85,000 clones, 78% of them singletons. The receptor was isolated from a woman aged 30 to 39 in good health and CMV-seronegative. Material: PBMCs. J is TRBJ1-1 and V is TRBV5-4; D unresolved. The CDR3, as DNA: TGTGCCAGCAGCTTGCCACTGCTGAACACTGAAGCTTTCTTT. Residues: CASSLPLLNTEAFF.